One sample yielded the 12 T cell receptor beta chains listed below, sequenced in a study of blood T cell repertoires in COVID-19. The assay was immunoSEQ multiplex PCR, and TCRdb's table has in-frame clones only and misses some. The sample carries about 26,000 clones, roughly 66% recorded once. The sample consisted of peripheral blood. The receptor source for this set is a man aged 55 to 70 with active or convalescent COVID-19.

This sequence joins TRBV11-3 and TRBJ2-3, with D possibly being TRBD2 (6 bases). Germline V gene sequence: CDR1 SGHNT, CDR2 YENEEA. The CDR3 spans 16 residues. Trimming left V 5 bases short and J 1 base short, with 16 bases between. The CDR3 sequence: CASSPSFGGGTDTQYF. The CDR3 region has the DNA TGTGCCAGCAGCCCCAGTTTTGGCGGGGGCACAGATACGCAGTATTTT.

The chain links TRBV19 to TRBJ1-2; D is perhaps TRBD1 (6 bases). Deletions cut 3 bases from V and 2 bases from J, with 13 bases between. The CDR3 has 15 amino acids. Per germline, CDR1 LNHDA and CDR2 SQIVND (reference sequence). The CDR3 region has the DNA TGTGCCAGTAGTATGATCCAGGGGATGAACTATGGCTACACCTTC. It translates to CASSMIQGMNYGYTF. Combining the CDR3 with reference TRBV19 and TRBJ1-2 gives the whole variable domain DGGITQSPKYLFRKEGQNVTLSCEQNLNHDAMYWYRQDPGQGLRLIYYSQIVNDFQKGDIAEGYSVSREKKESFPLTVTSAQKNPTAFYLCASSMIQGMNYGYTFGSGTRLTVV.

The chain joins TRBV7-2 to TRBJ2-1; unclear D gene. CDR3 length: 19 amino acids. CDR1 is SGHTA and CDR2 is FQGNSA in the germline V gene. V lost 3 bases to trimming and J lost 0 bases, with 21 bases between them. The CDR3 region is CASSLSRELGRSSYNEQFF. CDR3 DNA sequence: TGTGCCAGCAGCTTGAGCCGCGAACTCGGTCGAAGCTCCTACAATGAGCAGTTCTTC.

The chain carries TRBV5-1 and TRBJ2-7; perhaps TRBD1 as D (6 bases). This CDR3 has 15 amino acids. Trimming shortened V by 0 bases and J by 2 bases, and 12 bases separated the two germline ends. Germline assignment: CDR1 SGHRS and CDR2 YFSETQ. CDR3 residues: CASSLAPGQPYEQYF. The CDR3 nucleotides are TGCGCCAGCAGCTTGGCACCGGGACAACCCTACGAGCAGTACTTC.

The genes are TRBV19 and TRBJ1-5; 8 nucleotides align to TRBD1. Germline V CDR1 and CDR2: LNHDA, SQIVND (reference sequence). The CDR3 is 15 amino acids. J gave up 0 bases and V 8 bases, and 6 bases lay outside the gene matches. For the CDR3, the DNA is TGTGCCAGTGGCAAGGGACAGGTTAGCAATCAGCCCCAGCATTTT. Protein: CASGKGQVSNQPQHF.

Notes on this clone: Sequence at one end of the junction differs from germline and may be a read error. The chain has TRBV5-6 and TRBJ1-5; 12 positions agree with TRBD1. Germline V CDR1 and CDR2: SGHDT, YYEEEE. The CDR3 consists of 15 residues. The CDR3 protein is CASSWGQGANKPQHF. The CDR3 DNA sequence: TGTGCCAGCAGCTGGGGACAGGGGGCCAATAAGCCCCAGCATTTT.

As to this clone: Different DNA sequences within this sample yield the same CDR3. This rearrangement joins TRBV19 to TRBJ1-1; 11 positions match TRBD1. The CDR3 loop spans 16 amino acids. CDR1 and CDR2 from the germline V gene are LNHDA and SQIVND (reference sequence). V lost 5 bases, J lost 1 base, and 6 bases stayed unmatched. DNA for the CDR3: TGTGCCAGTAGTCTAAGGACAGGGGGCGAGAACACTGAAGCTTTCTTT. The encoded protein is CASSLRTGGENTEAFF.

CDR3 loop: CASSTGAQYEQYF. The DNA of the CDR3 is TGTGCCAGCAGCACGGGAGCCCAGTACGAGCAGTACTTC. The rearrangement uses TRBV3-1 (or the pseudogene TRBV3-2) and TRBJ2-7; D is perhaps TRBD2 (6 bases). The CDR3 length is 13 residues. Germline CDR1 is LGHDT and CDR2 is YNNKEL (reference sequence). V lost 5 bases and J lost 4, with 12 bases in between.

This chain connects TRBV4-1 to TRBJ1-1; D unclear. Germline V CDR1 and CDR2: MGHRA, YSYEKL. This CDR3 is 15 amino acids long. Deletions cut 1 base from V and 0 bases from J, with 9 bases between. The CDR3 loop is CASSQVTVMNTEAFF. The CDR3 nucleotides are TGCGCCAGCAGCCAAGTTACGGTCATGAACACTGAAGCTTTCTTT.

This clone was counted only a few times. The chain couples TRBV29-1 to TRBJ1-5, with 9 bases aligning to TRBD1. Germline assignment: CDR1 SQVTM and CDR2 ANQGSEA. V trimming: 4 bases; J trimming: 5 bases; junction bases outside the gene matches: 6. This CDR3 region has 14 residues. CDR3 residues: CSVGGTGIDQPQHF. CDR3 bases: TGCAGCGTTGGGGGGACAGGGATTGATCAGCCCCAGCATTTT. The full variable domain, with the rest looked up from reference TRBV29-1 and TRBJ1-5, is SAVISQKPSRDICQRGTSLTIQCQVDSQVTMMFWYRQQPGQSLTLIATANQGSEATYESGFVIDKFPISRPNLTFSTLTVSNMSPEDSSIYLCSVGGTGIDQPQHFGDGTRLSIL.

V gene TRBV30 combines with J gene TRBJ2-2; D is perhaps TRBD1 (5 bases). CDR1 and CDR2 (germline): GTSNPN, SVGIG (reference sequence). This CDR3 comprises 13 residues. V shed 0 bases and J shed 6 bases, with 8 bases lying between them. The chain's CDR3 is CAWSVEGAGELFF. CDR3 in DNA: TGTGCCTGGAGTGTGGAAGGGGCCGGGGAGCTGTTTTTT.

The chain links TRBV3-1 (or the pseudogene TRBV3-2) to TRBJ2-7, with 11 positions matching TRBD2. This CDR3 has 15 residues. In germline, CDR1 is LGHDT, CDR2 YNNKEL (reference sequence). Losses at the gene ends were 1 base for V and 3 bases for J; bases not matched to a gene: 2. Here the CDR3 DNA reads TGTGCCAGCAGCCAAGCTAGCGGGAGGATCTACGAGCAGTACTTC. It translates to CASSQASGRIYEQYF.